This T cell receptor beta chain was documented in a study of CD8 T cells in ankylosing spondylitis. General observations from the study: Clones linked to disease were reported to show significant enrichment in matched ankylosing spondylitis synovial fluid. What seemed typical of ankylosing spondylitis blood was a TCR beta motif built from several highly homologous variants.

Libraries for TCR beta were made by quantitative 5'-RACE with molecular barcodes. MiXCR, applied by TCRdb to the 5' RACE reads, yields one record per CDR3 protein. This sample has 700,000 to 850,000 distinct CDR3 sequences, with 12% found just once. As to this clonotype: Antigen specificity is unknown.

The receptor's source is a male donor with ankylosing spondylitis. Material for sequencing was blood, either unsorted or a sorted T cell fraction (not recorded which).

The CDR3 here is CSVVEDMMRSGYTF. CDR3 bases: TGCAGCGTTGTGGAGGACATGATGAGAAGCGGCTACACCTTC. The V and J genes are TRBV29-1 and TRBJ1-2; weak D call: TRBD1 (5 bases). Trimming removed 4 bases from V and 8 bases from J, with 20 bases in between. The CDR3 loop spans 14 amino acids. Looked up from germline, CDR1 is SQVTM and CDR2 is ANQGSEA.